The next 31 T cell receptor beta chains were all read from a single sample in a study of blood T cell repertoires in COVID-19. The data were produced by immunoSEQ multiplex PCR, yet TCRdb's version contains in-frame clones alone and is incomplete. The repertoire holds about 140,000 clones, with around 84% as singletons. Source material: peripheral blood. Every receptor here comes from a man aged 55 to 70 with active or convalescent COVID-19.

This clone showed up just a few times. Other DNA sequences in the same sample also yield this CDR3. J is TRBJ1-1 and V is TRBV11-3; 9 bases line up with TRBD1. The CDR3 covers 15 residues. V gave up 4 bases and J gave up 3 bases; unmatched junction bases: 6. The germline CDR1 and CDR2 sequences are SGHNT and YENEEA. This chain's CDR3 is CASSSTGGEDTEAFF. In DNA, the CDR3 is TGTGCCAGCAGCTCCACAGGGGGCGAGGACACTGAAGCTTTCTTT.

The chain employs TRBV18 and TRBJ2-1, with 11 bases identical to TRBD1. Per germline, CDR1 KGHSH and CDR2 LQKENI. This CDR3 has 15 residues. V shed 6 bases and J 6 bases; nucleotides not matched to a gene: 7. The CDR3, as DNA: TGTGCCAGCTCCCCTCCGGGACAGGGGGGCAATGAGCAGTTCTTC. Translating gives CASSPPGQGGNEQFF.

The rearrangement uses TRBV30 and TRBJ1-2; 7 positions match TRBD1. J gave up 2 bases and V 2 bases, and 8 bases lay outside the gene matches. CDR1 and CDR2 from the germline V gene are GTSNPN and SVGIG (reference sequence). This CDR3 contains 15 residues. This CDR3 reads CAWSNYKGQNYGYTF. As DNA, the CDR3 is TGTGCCTGGAGTAATTATAAGGGACAGAACTATGGCTACACCTTC.

The chain has TRBV25-1 and TRBJ1-5, with D perhaps TRBD1 (5 bases). CDR3 length equals 14 residues. The V gene lost 8 bases and the J gene lost 1 base, with 12 bases spanning the gap. Germline V gene lookup returns CDR1 MGHDK and CDR2 SYGVNS. CDR3 sequence (DNA): TGTGCCAGCTCCCAGGGTTTCAGCAATCAGCCCCAGCATTTT. Amino acid sequence: CASSQGFSNQPQHF.

The chain links TRBV18 to TRBJ2-3; 8 bases fit TRBD1. J was trimmed by 0 bases and V by 5 bases; bases with no gene match: 7. The CDR3 spans 16 residues. Per the germline V gene, CDR1 is KGHSH and CDR2 is LQKENI. The CDR3 loop is CASSVRTGFSTDTQYF. CDR3 DNA: TGTGCCAGCTCAGTCCGGACAGGGTTCAGCACAGATACGCAGTATTTT.

The chain has TRBV2 and TRBJ1-2; D unresolved. The V end was cut by 11 bases, the J end by 2 bases, with 15 bases between. This CDR3 spans 13 amino acids. Germline V CDR1 and CDR2: SNHLY, FYNNEI. CDR3 amino acids: CAGGKGLNYGYTF. CDR3 DNA sequence: TGTGCCGGAGGGAAGGGATTGAACTATGGCTACACCTTC. The full variable domain, in which reference TRBV2 and TRBJ1-2 provide the parts outside the CDR3, is EPEVTQTPSHQVTQMGQEVILRCVPISNHLYFYWYRQILGQKVEFLVSFYNNEISEKSEIFDDQFSVERPDGSNFTLKIRSTKLEDSAMYFCAGGKGLNYGYTFGSGTRLTVV.

This clone appeared a single time. The chain employs TRBV5-6 and TRBJ2-7, with 10 nucleotides matching TRBD1. The CDR3 has 15 amino acids. From germline, CDR1 is SGHDT and CDR2 YYEEEE. The trim removed 4 bases at V and 2 bases at J, leaving 6 bases unmatched. In nucleotides, the CDR3 is TGTGCCAGCAGCAACGGACAGGGGGGGCCCTACGAGCAGTACGTC. It yields the protein CASSNGQGGPYEQYV.

The chain employs TRBV10-2 and TRBJ1-5; D is perhaps TRBD1 (5 bases). The germline gives CDR1 WSHSY, CDR2 SAAADI. The germline V and J ends were trimmed by 0 bases and 6 bases, with 18 bases remaining between them. This CDR3 contains 17 residues. The CDR3 nucleotides are TGCGCCAGCAGTGAGTCGGTGTTGATCATCGGGGGTCAGCCCCAGCATTTT. Amino acid sequence: CASSESVLIIGGQPQHF.

The J gene is TRBJ2-3, the V gene TRBV6-4, with TRBD2 matching over 9 bases. Germline loops: CDR1 MRHNA, CDR2 SNTAGT. The CDR3 loop spans 16 amino acids. V shed 1 base and J 0 bases; nucleotides not matched to a gene: 2. The CDR3 DNA reads as TGTGCCAGCAGTGACTGGACTAGCGATAGCACAGATACGCAGTATTTT. Translated, it gives CASSDWTSDSTDTQYF.

This chain joins TRBV9 and TRBJ1-6, with D perhaps TRBD1 (6 bases). Trimming stripped 0 bases from V and 10 bases from J, with 14 bases between. This CDR3 is 15 amino acids long. Germline V lookup: CDR1 SGDLS, CDR2 YYNGEE. Here the CDR3 reads CASSVVAGDGSPLHF. DNA for the CDR3: TGTGCCAGCAGCGTAGTGGCAGGGGATGGATCACCCCTCCACTTT.

The rearrangement uses TRBV2 and TRBJ1-2, with TRBD1 matching 8 bases. The germline CDR1 and CDR2 sequences are SNHLY and FYNNEI. V lost 7 bases, J lost 6 bases, and 10 bases stayed unmatched. The CDR3 is made up of 14 amino acids. DNA for the CDR3: TGTGCCAGCACGAATGACAGGGGAATTGATGGCTACACCTTC. It codes for CASTNDRGIDGYTF.

The J gene is TRBJ1-1, the V gene TRBV2; the D gene is possibly TRBD1 (5 bases). Trimming stripped 5 bases from V and 4 bases from J, with 14 bases between. The germline V gene has CDR1 SNHLY and CDR2 FYNNEI. This CDR3 has 14 amino acids. CDR3 loop: CASSYPGRGTEAFF. CDR3 in DNA: TGTGCCAGCAGTTACCCCGGGAGGGGCACTGAAGCTTTCTTT.

The V call is TRBV19, the J call TRBJ1-3; D remains unclear. V shed 2 bases and J shed 9 bases, with 20 bases lying between them. The CDR3 covers 16 residues. CDR1 and CDR2 from the germline V gene are LNHDA and SQIVND (reference sequence). CDR3 nucleotide sequence: TGTGCCAGTAGTATAAGCCGGGTCCGGGAGTTCGGCACCATATATTTT. Translating gives CASSISRVREFGTIYF.

The gene calls are TRBV9 and TRBJ2-3; 8 nucleotides line up with TRBD2. The V segment lost 0 bases and the J segment 4 bases; nucleotides outside the gene matches: 4. Germline CDR1 and CDR2: SGDLS and YYNGEE. CDR3 length equals 15 residues. In nucleotides, the CDR3 is TGTGCCAGCAGCGTAGTCGGGGGGGCCTCAGATACGCAGTATTTT. Protein product: CASSVVGGASDTQYF.

The chain carries TRBV30 and TRBJ1-4; no definite D call. The germline V gene encodes CDR1 GTSNPN and CDR2 SVGIG (reference sequence). CDR3 length: 16 amino acids. Trimming removed 0 bases at V and 5 bases at J, with 16 bases between. The CDR3 loop reads CAWSVAARRNNEKLFF. The CDR3 DNA reads as TGTGCCTGGAGTGTCGCAGCGAGACGGAACAATGAAAAACTGTTTTTT.

This rearrangement joins TRBV11-2 to TRBJ1-1; TRBD1 aligns across 7 bases. Losses at the gene ends were 2 bases for V and 5 bases for J; bases not matched to a gene: 11. Germline CDR1 reads SGHAT; CDR2 reads FQNNGV. There are 16 residues in the CDR3. In DNA form, the CDR3 reads TGTGCCAGCAGCTTAACTGGACAGGTAAAGGGAACTGAAGCTTTCTTT. This sequence encodes CASSLTGQVKGTEAFF.

Here the CDR3 reads CASSPSQGFHEQYF. The DNA of the CDR3 is TGTGCCAGCTCACCTTCACAGGGATTTCACGAGCAGTACTTC. The genes are TRBV18 and TRBJ2-7, with D perhaps matching TRBD1 (6 bases). Trimming shortened V by 3 bases and J by 5 bases, and 14 bases separated the two germline ends. This CDR3 spans 14 amino acids. Germline CDR1 KGHSH, CDR2 LQKENI.

The genes are TRBV6-2 or TRBV6-3 and TRBJ1-1, with D possibly matching TRBD1 (5 bases). V lost 0 bases and J 1 base, leaving 15 bases between the germline ends. CDR3 size: 17 residues. The germline gives CDR1 MNHEY, CDR2 SVGEGT. Here the CDR3 DNA reads TGTGCCAGCAGTTACTCGAACCCAGGGTTTGGGAACACTGAAGCTTTCTTT. This codes for CASSYSNPGFGNTEAFF.

The V gene is TRBV6-5, the J gene TRBJ1-1; perhaps TRBD1 as D (5 bases). CDR1 is MNHEY, CDR2 SVGAGI, per germline. The CDR3 has 15 amino acids. The V end lost 7 bases, the J end lost 0 bases, and 15 bases lay between the germline ends. CDR3 bases: TGTGCCAGCAATTGGGACTTCTCCATGAACACTGAAGCTTTCTTT. Its protein is CASNWDFSMNTEAFF.

The rearrangement links TRBV10-2 to TRBJ1-5; 8 nucleotides line up with TRBD1. The CDR3 runs 15 residues. V shed 4 bases and J 2 bases; nucleotides not matched to a gene: 4. Looked up from germline, CDR1 is WSHSY and CDR2 is SAAADI. CDR3 sequence: CASSADREGNQPQHF. In DNA form, the CDR3 reads TGCGCCAGCAGTGCGGACAGGGAGGGCAATCAGCCCCAGCATTTT.

The chain is built from TRBV14 and TRBJ2-7; 14 bases are shared with TRBD2. This CDR3 has 17 residues. Germline V gives CDR1 SGHDN, CDR2 FVKESK. Losses at the gene ends were 1 base for V and 7 bases for J; bases not matched to a gene: 9. CDR3 in amino acids: CASSQGLAGGRSLEQYV. In DNA form, the CDR3 reads TGTGCCAGCAGCCAAGGACTAGCGGGAGGGCGGTCGCTTGAGCAGTACGTC.

The chain joins TRBV12-3 or TRBV12-4 to TRBJ2-1, with D perhaps matching TRBD1 (5 bases). The V gene lost 5 bases and the J gene lost 12 bases, with 17 bases spanning the gap. The CDR3 covers 13 residues. As DNA, the CDR3 is TGTGCCAGCAGTCCGCCCGTCAATCAGGGGCAGTTCTTC. Its protein product is CASSPPVNQGQFF.

This clone was counted between two and nine times. The chain combines TRBV6-5 with TRBJ1-1; no reliable D call. CDR3 length: 13 residues. CDR1 is MNHEY, CDR2 SVGAGI, per germline. Trimming pared 2 bases from V and 1 base from J, leaving 5 bases between. The CDR3 is CASSYGQNTEAFF. For the CDR3, the DNA is TGTGCCAGCAGTTACGGGCAGAACACTGAAGCTTTCTTT.

This rearrangement joins TRBV4-3 to TRBJ2-1, with 7 bases that match TRBD2. With 1 base clipped from V and 4 bases from J, the junction kept 4 bases outside the gene matches. The V gene's germline CDR1 is LGHNA and CDR2 YSLEER. This CDR3 region has 15 residues. CDR3 DNA: TGCGCCAGCAGCCAAGGGCGGGAGCCTTACAATGAGCAGTTCTTC. Translation gives CASSQGREPYNEQFF.

The sample holds a few counts of this clone. J is TRBJ2-7 and V is TRBV6-1, with D perhaps matching TRBD2 (5 bases). Germline V CDR1 and CDR2: MNHNS, SASEGT. V gave up 3 bases and J gave up 9 bases, with 9 bases separating them. There are 11 residues in the CDR3. CDR3 amino acids: CASSDRERQYV. CDR3 sequence (DNA): TGTGCCAGCAGTGACCGGGAACGGCAGTACGTC.

This chain connects TRBV11-2 to TRBJ2-7; 8 positions match TRBD2. Germline V gene data show CDR1 as SGHAT and CDR2 as FQNNGV. The CDR3 is 13 residues long. V dropped 5 bases and J dropped 7; count of bases not matched to a gene: 7. The CDR3 loop is CASSVGGAGEQYV. DNA of the CDR3: TGTGCCAGCAGCGTCGGGGGGGCTGGGGAGCAGTACGTC.

This chain links TRBV21-1 with TRBJ1-5; the listed D gene, TRBD1, was not tested against the DNA. TRBV21-1 is an annotated pseudogene. The CDR3 totals 14 residues. CDR3 nucleotide sequence: TGTGCCAGCAGTAGACAGGGGGTGGGTCAGCCCCAGCATTTT. Translating gives CASSRQGVGQPQHF.

The chain has TRBV29-1 and TRBJ1-2; D is uncertain. Germline assignment: CDR1 SQVTM and CDR2 ANQGSEA. The CDR3 has 13 residues. V shed 2 bases and J shed 6 bases, with 13 bases lying between them. The CDR3: CSVEPVMADGYTF. The CDR3 DNA sequence: TGCAGCGTTGAACCAGTGATGGCTGATGGCTACACCTTC.

The CDR3 sequence: CATIDRYQETQYF. The CDR3 DNA follows: TGTGCCACCATAGACAGATACCAAGAGACCCAGTACTTC. The chain employs TRBV19 and TRBJ2-5; D is possibly TRBD1 (5 bases). This CDR3 spans 13 amino acids. Germline CDR1 is LNHDA and CDR2 is SQIVND (reference sequence). Trimming took 10 bases from V and 0 from J, leaving 12 bases between them. The entire variable domain, with the rest obtained from reference TRBV19 and TRBJ2-5, is as follows: DGGITQSPKYLFRKEGQNVTLSCEQNLNHDAMYWYRQDPGQGLRLIYYSQIVNDFQKGDIAEGYSVSREKKESFPLTVTSAQKNPTAFYLCATIDRYQETQYFGPGTRLLVL.

The J gene is TRBJ1-1, the V gene TRBV7-2, with 8 bases aligning to TRBD1. The germline V gene has CDR1 SGHTA and CDR2 FQGNSA. The CDR3 spans 15 residues. After removal of 3 bases from V and 0 bases from J, the junction contained 3 bases not matched to a gene. In DNA form, the CDR3 reads TGTGCCAGCAGCTTGCAGGGGGCCATGAACACTGAAGCTTTCTTT. Its protein product is CASSLQGAMNTEAFF.

The genes are TRBV7-9 and TRBJ1-2, with 10 bases matching TRBD1. This CDR3 contains 16 residues. Germline values: CDR1 SEHNR, CDR2 FQNEAQ (reference sequence). V was pared by 5 bases and J by 4 bases, with 10 bases of the junction left unmatched. The CDR3 spells CASSQGGQGFGYGYTF. The CDR3 bases are TGTGCCAGCAGCCAAGGGGGACAGGGGTTTGGCTATGGCTACACCTTC.